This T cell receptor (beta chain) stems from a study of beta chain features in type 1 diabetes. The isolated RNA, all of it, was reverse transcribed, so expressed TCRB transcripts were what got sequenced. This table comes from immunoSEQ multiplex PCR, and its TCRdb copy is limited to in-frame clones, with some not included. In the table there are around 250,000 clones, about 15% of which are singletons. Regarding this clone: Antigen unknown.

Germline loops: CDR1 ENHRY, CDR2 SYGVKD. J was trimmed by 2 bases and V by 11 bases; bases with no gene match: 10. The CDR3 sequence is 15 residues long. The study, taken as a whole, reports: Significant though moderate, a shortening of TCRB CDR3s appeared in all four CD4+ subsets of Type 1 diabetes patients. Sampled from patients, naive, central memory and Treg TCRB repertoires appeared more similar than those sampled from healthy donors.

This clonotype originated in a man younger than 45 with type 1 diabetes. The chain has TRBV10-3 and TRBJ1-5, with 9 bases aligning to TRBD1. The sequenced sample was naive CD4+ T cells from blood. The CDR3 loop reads CASRDRDAGNQPQHF. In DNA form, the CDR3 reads TGTGCCTCCCGGGACAGGGATGCTGGCAATCAGCCCCAGCATTTT.